This T cell receptor (beta chain) emerged from a study of human T cells and chemical hapten exposure. Across the whole study: There were weekly diphenylcyclopropenone doses to the scalp for patients throughout the roughly 25-week study.

This clonotype appeared a few times. The antigen is unknown. TCRdb recomputed calls from the RACE reads with MiXCR, one row per CDR3 protein. The table has about 96,000 distinct CDR3 sequences, over 7.5% seen once; the top ten hold more than 2%. Time point denoted: patch test 2, 6 weeks after DPC sensitization. Described treatment: therapeutic diphenylcyclopropenone sensitization with weekly scalp DPC. Study-level findings and limits: Patch test score was positively correlated with the counts of PT1 expanded TCRs.

Here the sequenced sample was whole blood, taken in connection with sensitization to the hapten diphenylcyclopropenone (DPC). This TCR was recovered from a middle-aged woman with alopecia areata. Some clones in this sample may be carry-over from other donors' samples.

The CDR3 is CASSLVRTGVSGYTF. Written as DNA, the CDR3 is TGTGCCAGCAGCTTGGTACGGACAGGGGTTTCTGGCTACACCTTC. The rearrangement uses TRBV5-4 and TRBJ1-2, with TRBD1 matching over 9 bases. J lost 7 bases, V lost 0 bases, and 7 bases had no gene match. The CDR3 is made up of 15 amino acids. The germline CDR1 and CDR2 sequences are SGHNT and YYREEE (reference sequence).